The T cell receptor (beta chain) under discussion was sequenced for a study of Ad26.COV2.S vaccination and SARS-CoV-2 variants. Turning to the study itself: Trial arm assignment for the donor was COV1001 Ad26.COV2.S. Recipients of Ad26.COV2.S got it intramuscularly, once or twice 56 days apart.

The treatment here: about 20 received Ad26.COV2.S at low or high dose, single or two shots; 5 received placebo; per-sample allocation not given. Sampling happened 63 days after the first vaccine or placebo injection. This clone was found a few times. Antigen: not known. TCRdb keeps only in-frame clones here, not all; method: immunoSEQ multiplex PCR. The table records roughly 700,000 clones, around 92% of them present only once. Study-wide results and caveats: Greater spike-specific TCR breadth was seen in vaccine recipients than in placebo recipients. Analyses of TCR breadth and depth may have underestimated total T cell responses.

Germline lookup yields CDR1 SEHNR and CDR2 FQNEAQ (reference sequence). This CDR3 comprises 15 residues. The V and J ends lost 5 bases and 3 bases respectively, with 14 bases between them. This material consisted of peripheral blood, taken in a trial of Ad26.COV2.S vaccine versus placebo. The sequence came from a person between 18 and 65 years old who received the Ad26.COV2.S COVID-19 vaccine or a placebo. The rearrangement links TRBV7-9 to TRBJ2-1, with D perhaps being TRBD1 or TRBD2 (5 bases each). CDR3 sequence (DNA): TGTGCCAGCAGCCCCTGGGACCTCAGCTACAATGAGCAGTTCTTC. It specifies CASSPWDLSYNEQFF. The variable domain in full, completed from reference TRBV7-9 and TRBJ2-1, reads DTGVSQNPRHKITKRGQNVTFRCDPISEHNRLYWYRQTLGQGPEFLTYFQNEAQLEKSRLLSDRFSAERPKGSFSTLEIQRTEQGDSAMYLCASSPWDLSYNEQFFGPGTRLTVL.